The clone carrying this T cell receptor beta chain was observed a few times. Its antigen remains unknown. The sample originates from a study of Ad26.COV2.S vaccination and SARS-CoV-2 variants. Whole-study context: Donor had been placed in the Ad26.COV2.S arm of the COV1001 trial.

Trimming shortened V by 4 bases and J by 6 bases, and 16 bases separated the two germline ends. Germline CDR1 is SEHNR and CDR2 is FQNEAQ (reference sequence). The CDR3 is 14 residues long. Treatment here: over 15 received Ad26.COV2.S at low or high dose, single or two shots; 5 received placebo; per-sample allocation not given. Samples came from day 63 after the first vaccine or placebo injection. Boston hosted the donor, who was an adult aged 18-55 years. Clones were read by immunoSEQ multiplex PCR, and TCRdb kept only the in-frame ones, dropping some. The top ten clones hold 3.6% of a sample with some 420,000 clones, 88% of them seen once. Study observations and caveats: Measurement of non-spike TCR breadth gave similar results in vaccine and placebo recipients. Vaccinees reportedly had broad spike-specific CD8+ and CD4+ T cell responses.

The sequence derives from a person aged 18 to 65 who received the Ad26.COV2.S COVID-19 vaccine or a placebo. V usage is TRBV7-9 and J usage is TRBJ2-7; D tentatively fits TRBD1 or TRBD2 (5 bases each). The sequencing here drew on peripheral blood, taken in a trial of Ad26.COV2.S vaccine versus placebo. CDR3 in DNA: TGTGCCAGCAGCTACCAGCAGGGAGCGAGCGAGCAGTACTTC. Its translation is CASSYQQGASEQYF.